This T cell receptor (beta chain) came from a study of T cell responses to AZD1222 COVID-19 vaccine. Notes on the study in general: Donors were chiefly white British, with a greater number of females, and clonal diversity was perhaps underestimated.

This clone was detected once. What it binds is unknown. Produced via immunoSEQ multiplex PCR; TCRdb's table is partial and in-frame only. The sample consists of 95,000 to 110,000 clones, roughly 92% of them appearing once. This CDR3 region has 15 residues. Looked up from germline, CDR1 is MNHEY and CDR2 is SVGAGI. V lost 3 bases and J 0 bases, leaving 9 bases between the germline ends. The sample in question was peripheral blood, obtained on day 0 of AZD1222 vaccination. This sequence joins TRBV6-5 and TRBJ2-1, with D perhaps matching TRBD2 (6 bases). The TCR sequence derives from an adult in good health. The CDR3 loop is CASSYSGNSYNEQFF. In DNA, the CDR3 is TGTGCCAGCAGTTATAGCGGAAACTCCTACAATGAGCAGTTCTTC.